This T cell receptor (beta chain) was observed in a study of OX40 agonist ivuxolimab in advanced cancers. Study in general: Patients took ivuxolimab, an agonistic anti-OX40 (CD134) antibody. The dose-escalation cohort was about 87% male, with a mean age of 60 years, ranging about 23 to 90.

Between the trimmed V and J ends, which lost 1 base and 1 base, there was a span of 11 bases. The germline CDR1 and CDR2 sequences are MDHEN and SYDVKM. The CDR3 has 15 amino acids. In its sample, this clone was seen once. Its target is unknown. Clones were sequenced by immunoSEQ multiplex PCR, and TCRdb holds only the in-frame ones, with some missing. The sample carries more than 45,000 clones, approximately 78% recorded once. Points from the study as a whole: The average count of expanded clones was higher among CD8+ T cells than among CD4+. Several nonresponders also turned out to have low normalized T-cell clonal expansion.

The sample was CD4+ or CD8+ T cells sorted from blood, taken in a trial of the OX40 agonist ivuxolimab. V is TRBV28 and J is TRBJ2-7, with D possibly being TRBD1 or TRBD2 (5 bases each). This TCR derives from an adult with an advanced solid tumor such as melanoma, head and neck, liver or kidney cancer. As DNA, the CDR3 is TGTGCCAGCAGTTTATCTCGGGACGGATCCTACGAGCAGTACTTC. Protein product: CASSLSRDGSYEQYF.